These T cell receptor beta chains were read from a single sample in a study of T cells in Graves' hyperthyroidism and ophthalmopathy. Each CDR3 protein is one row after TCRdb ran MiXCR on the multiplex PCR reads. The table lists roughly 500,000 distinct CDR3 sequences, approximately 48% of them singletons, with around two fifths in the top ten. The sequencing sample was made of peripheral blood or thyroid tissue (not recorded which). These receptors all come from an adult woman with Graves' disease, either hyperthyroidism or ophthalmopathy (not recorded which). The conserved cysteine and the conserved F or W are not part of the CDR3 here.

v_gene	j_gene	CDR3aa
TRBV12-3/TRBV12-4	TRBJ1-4	ASSLRWGVGLF
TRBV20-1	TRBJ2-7	SATTSGGSYEQY
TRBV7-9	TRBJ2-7	ASSQGWQGTYEQY
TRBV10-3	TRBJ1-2	AISDQGAMGGYT
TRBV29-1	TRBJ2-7	SVGDPRGEQY
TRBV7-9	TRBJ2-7	ASSLWTSGRDEQY
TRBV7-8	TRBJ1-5	ASSFQGGQGQPQH
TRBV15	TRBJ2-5	ATSPSYQETQY
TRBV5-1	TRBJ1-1	ASSLGVGETGPTEAF
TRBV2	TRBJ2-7	ASSAGLEQY
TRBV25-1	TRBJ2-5	ASSEMGPTLQETQY
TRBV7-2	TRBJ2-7	ASSPRTSYEQY
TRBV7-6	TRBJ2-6	ASSPLLAGGPVGANVLT
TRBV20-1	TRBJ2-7	SAVIAGRIYEQY
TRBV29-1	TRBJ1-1	SVDRTNMNTEAF
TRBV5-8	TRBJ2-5	ASSLTGQGQETQY
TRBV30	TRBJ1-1	AWSARANEAF
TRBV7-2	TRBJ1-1	ASSLYGQNTEAF
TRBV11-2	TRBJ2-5	ASSDGTGGVTQY
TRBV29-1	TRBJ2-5	SVSARGGEETQY
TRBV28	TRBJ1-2	ASRLGQSSYGYT
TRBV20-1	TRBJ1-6	SASPAGTVNSPLH
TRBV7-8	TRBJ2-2	ASSFLATTGELF
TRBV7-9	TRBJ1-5	ASSRQYNQPQH
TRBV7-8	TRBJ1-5	ASRATGGDQPQH
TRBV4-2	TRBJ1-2	ASSQKTVSDGYT
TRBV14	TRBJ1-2	ASSQDFGALYGYT
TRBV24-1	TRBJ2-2	ATLREANTGEPF
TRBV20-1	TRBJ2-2	SARAGPGRGQTNTGELF
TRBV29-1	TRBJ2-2	SQILREGWIGELF
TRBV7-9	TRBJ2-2	ASSPRDGMNTGELF
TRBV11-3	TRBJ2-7	ASSRSSNYEQY
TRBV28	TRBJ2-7	ASSWRQGYHEQY
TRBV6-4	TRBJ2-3	ASSGRGETDTQY
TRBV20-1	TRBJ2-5	SASHGAEAETQY
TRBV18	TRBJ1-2	ASSPGQGGGYGYT
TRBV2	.	ASSWEFGTQY
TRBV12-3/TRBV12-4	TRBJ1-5	ASSLATGFWPQH
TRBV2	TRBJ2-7	ASSEGQGVEQY
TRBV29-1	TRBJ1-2	SVGEGLYGYT
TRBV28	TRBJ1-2	ASTLGQGADYGYT